These 24 T cell receptor beta chains were sequenced from one sample in a study of cytomegalovirus exposure and HLA in healthy donors. PCR primers comprised 60 Vbeta and 13 Jbeta primers. Profiled with immunoSEQ multiplex PCR; TCRdb holds only in-frame clones, not every one. Of approximately 280,000 clones in the sample, 70% to 90% are singletons; the top ten hold approximately 2.2%. Source material: PBMCs. Receptors were obtained from a woman aged 18-29 years in good health and CMV-seronegative.

J is TRBJ1-2 and V is TRBV9, with 10 bases lining up with TRBD1. Germline V CDR1 and CDR2: SGDLS, YYNGEE. V was clipped by 3 bases and J by 3 bases; unmatched bases: 2. The CDR3 totals 14 residues. CDR3 coding DNA: TGTGCCAGCAGCGGACAGGGGGCGGACTATGGCTACACCTTC. Its translation: CASSGQGADYGYTF.

The gene calls are TRBV19 and TRBJ2-5; D is possibly TRBD2 (7 bases). The CDR3 spans 15 residues. Trimming stripped 6 bases from V and 1 base from J, with 15 bases between. Per the germline V gene, CDR1 is LNHDA and CDR2 is SQIVND (reference sequence). Written as DNA, the CDR3 is TGTGCCAGTAGGCTGTGGGGGGGGCCCCAAGAGACCCAGTACTTC. This sequence encodes CASRLWGGPQETQYF. The variable domain in full, with the rest retrieved from reference TRBV19 and TRBJ2-5, is DGGITQSPKYLFRKEGQNVTLSCEQNLNHDAMYWYRQDPGQGLRLIYYSQIVNDFQKGDIAEGYSVSREKKESFPLTVTSAQKNPTAFYLCASRLWGGPQETQYFGPGTRLLVL.

This clone is a singleton in its sample. For the CDR3, the DNA is TGTGCCTGGAGCCCGGGGGGAACAGGAAACACCATATATTTT. As protein: CAWSPGGTGNTIYF. The V gene is TRBV30, the J gene TRBJ1-3, with D perhaps TRBD1 (5 bases). Looked up from germline, CDR1 is GTSNPN and CDR2 is SVGIG (reference sequence). The CDR3 extends over 14 amino acids. V dropped 3 bases and J dropped 4 bases, with 13 bases sitting between them.

The chain uses TRBV6-5 and TRBJ1-2; 9 nucleotides line up with TRBD1. The CDR3 covers 15 residues. The V gene's germline CDR1 is MNHEY and CDR2 SVGAGI. The V segment lost 5 bases and the J segment 5 bases; nucleotides outside the gene matches: 9. CDR3 sequence reads: CASSPGTGRTYGYTF. In DNA, the CDR3 is TGTGCCAGCAGTCCCGGGACAGGGAGAACATATGGCTACACCTTC.

The V call is TRBV7-2, the J call TRBJ2-3; TRBD2 matches at 11 bases. V lost 1 base to trimming and J lost 3 bases; unmatched junction nucleotides: 12. This CDR3 is 19 amino acids long. Germline CDR1 reads SGHTA; CDR2 reads FQGNSA. CDR3 residues: CASSLDLVGGLADTDTQYF. In DNA form, the CDR3 reads TGTGCCAGCAGCTTAGACCTCGTGGGGGGACTAGCGGATACAGATACGCAGTATTTT.

The genes are TRBV6-5 and TRBJ1-1, with 7 bases lining up with TRBD1. V was clipped by 5 bases and J by 6 bases; unmatched bases: 9. From germline, CDR1 is MNHEY and CDR2 SVGAGI. The CDR3 covers 14 residues. DNA for the CDR3: TGTGCCAGCAGTCGAGACAGGGCTTTCGCTGAAGCTTTCTTT. It codes for CASSRDRAFAEAFF.

The chain's CDR3 is CASSARGTSGGTDTQYF. CDR3 nucleotides: TGTGCCAGCAGCGCCCGAGGGACTAGCGGGGGCACAGATACGCAGTATTTT. The rearrangement joins TRBV9 to TRBJ2-3; TRBD2 agrees at 13 bases. V gave up 3 bases and J gave up 1 base; unmatched junction bases: 5. CDR3 length: 17 residues. Germline CDR1 reads SGDLS; CDR2 reads YYNGEE.

This chain uses TRBV19 with TRBJ1-5, with D possibly matching TRBD1 (6 bases). Trimming cost V 5 bases and J 4 bases, with 15 bases left between them. Looked up from germline, CDR1 is LNHDA and CDR2 is SQIVND (reference sequence). This CDR3 has 15 amino acids. The CDR3 loop reads CASSEGVTQNQPQHF. The CDR3 region has the DNA TGTGCCAGTAGTGAGGGGGTTACCCAAAATCAGCCCCAGCATTTT.

The genes are TRBV18 and TRBJ2-3, with D tentatively TRBD1 (5 bases). The V gene lost 6 bases and the J gene lost 0 bases, with 16 bases spanning the gap. CDR1 and CDR2 (germline): KGHSH, LQKENI. CDR3 length equals 16 residues. CDR3 amino acids: CASSQAGASSTDTQYF. DNA for the CDR3: TGTGCCAGCTCTCAAGCTGGGGCTTCGAGCACAGATACGCAGTATTTT.

In nucleotides, the CDR3 is TGTGCCTGGAGTTCGAACAGCCCCTATGGCTACACCTTC. Translated: CAWSSNSPYGYTF. The J gene is TRBJ1-2, the V gene TRBV30, with unresolved D. The germline V gene encodes CDR1 GTSNPN and CDR2 SVGIG (reference sequence). V lost 2 bases and J lost 4, with 11 bases in between. CDR3 length equals 13 residues.

This clone was counted a few times. The chain carries TRBV5-1 and TRBJ2-3; 7 bases are shared with TRBD1. Germline-derived CDR1 and CDR2 are SGHRS and YFSETQ. The CDR3 runs 14 residues. The V gene end was trimmed by 7 bases and the J gene end by 0 bases; junction bases not matched to a gene: 5. CDR3 nucleotide sequence: TGCGCCAGCCTCAGGGGGTCTAGCACAGATACGCAGTATTTT. Translated, it gives CASLRGSSTDTQYF. Full variable domain (missing parts from reference TRBV5-1 and TRBJ2-3): KAGVTQTPRYLIKTRGQQVTLSCSPISGHRSVSWYQQTPGQGLQFLFEYFSETQRNKGNFPGRFSGRQFSNSRSEMNVSTLELGDSALYLCASLRGSSTDTQYFGPGTRLTVL.

V is TRBV27 and J is TRBJ1-6; D not certain. The V gene lost 8 bases and the J gene lost 7 bases, with 15 bases spanning the gap. The CDR3 totals 14 residues. Germline values: CDR1 MNHEY, CDR2 SMNVEV (reference sequence). The CDR3 nucleotides read TGTGCCAGCGCCGAGGTTGCGATCAATTCACCCCTCCACTTT. Translation: CASAEVAINSPLHF.

This sequence joins TRBV25-1 and TRBJ1-1; 9 bases agree with TRBD1. The CDR3 length is 16 residues. V shed 4 bases, J shed 4 bases, and the junction held 10 bases outside the gene matches. CDR1 is MGHDK and CDR2 is SYGVNS in the germline V gene. CDR3 protein: CASSGSHRTGVTEAFF. DNA for the CDR3: TGTGCCAGCAGTGGGTCTCACCGGACAGGGGTCACTGAAGCTTTCTTT.

The rearrangement links TRBV19 to TRBJ1-1, with TRBD1 matching 8 bases. After removal of 1 base from V and 2 bases from J, the junction contained 3 bases not matched to a gene. The CDR3 totals 15 residues. In germline, CDR1 is LNHDA, CDR2 SQIVND (reference sequence). CDR3 DNA: TGTGCCAGTAGTATAGTCGGACAGGGAAACACTGAAGCTTTCTTT. Translating it yields CASSIVGQGNTEAFF.

The J gene is TRBJ1-1, the V gene TRBV18; no definite D call. The CDR3 consists of 12 residues. Germline CDR1 is KGHSH and CDR2 is LQKENI. V was shortened by 2 bases and J by 7 bases, with 8 bases between the two germline ends. The CDR3 region is CASSPGQIEAFF. DNA of the CDR3: TGTGCCAGCTCACCAGGGCAAATTGAAGCTTTCTTT.

This chain uses TRBV19 with TRBJ1-2, with D possibly matching TRBD1 (5 bases). V lost 6 bases and J lost 8, with 25 bases in between. The CDR3 runs 16 residues. Germline values: CDR1 LNHDA, CDR2 SQIVND (reference sequence). CDR3 DNA: TGTGCCAGTAGCCTCCAAGGCGGTGGGGCCGTCGAAGGCTACACCTTC. Translation gives CASSLQGGGAVEGYTF.

The V call is TRBV11-1, the J call TRBJ1-1, with 7 bases identical to TRBD1. Per germline, CDR1 SGHAT and CDR2 FQDESV (reference sequence). J lost 1 base, V lost 3 bases, and 5 bases had no gene match. This CDR3 is built from 15 residues. In DNA form, the CDR3 reads TGTGCCAGCAGCTTGGGACAGATAAAGAACACTGAAGCTTTCTTT. It specifies CASSLGQIKNTEAFF.

The chain is built from TRBV10-1 and TRBJ1-2, with a possible D match to TRBD1 (5 bases). CDR1 and CDR2 from the germline V gene are WNHNN and SYGVQD (reference sequence). The germline V and J ends were trimmed by 8 bases and 5 bases, with 15 bases remaining between them. This CDR3 has 13 amino acids. The CDR3 loop is CASPDGGGYGYTF. CDR3 coding DNA: TGCGCCAGCCCTGACGGGGGGGGTTATGGCTACACCTTC.

The V and J genes are TRBV9 and TRBJ1-4; D is unresolved. Trimming removed 6 bases at V and 8 bases at J, with 17 bases between. This CDR3 spans 14 amino acids. Germline V CDR1 and CDR2: SGDLS, YYNGEE. The CDR3 protein is CASTSSSVGEKLFF. Written as DNA, the CDR3 is TGTGCCAGCACCTCCAGCAGCGTAGGAGAAAAACTGTTTTTT.

The rearrangement joins TRBV30 to TRBJ1-1; no clear D gene. The CDR3 runs to 11 residues. Trimming removed 0 bases from V and 7 bases from J, with 6 bases in between. CDR1 and CDR2 (germline): GTSNPN, SVGIG (reference sequence). CDR3 sequence reads: CAWSVSSEAFF. Here the CDR3 DNA reads TGTGCCTGGAGTGTATCCAGTGAAGCTTTCTTT.

The J gene is TRBJ1-2, the V gene TRBV15; a weak D match, TRBD1 (5 bases). This CDR3 spans 16 amino acids. Trimming removed 0 bases at V and 2 bases at J, with 13 bases between. Germline V lookup: CDR1 LNHNV, CDR2 YYDKDF (reference sequence). The CDR3 bases are TGTGCCACCAGCAGAGATCGCGGGGGGGACAACTATGGCTACACCTTC. It specifies CATSRDRGGDNYGYTF.

This rearrangement joins TRBV5-1 to TRBJ2-1, with TRBD2 matching 14 bases. This CDR3 comprises 14 residues. Trimming removed 9 bases from V and 7 bases from J; junction bases left unmatched: 6. Looked up from germline, CDR1 is SGHRS and CDR2 is YFSETQ. The CDR3 here is CATRLAGGPNEQFF. The CDR3 nucleotides read TGCGCCACCCGACTAGCGGGGGGGCCGAATGAGCAGTTCTTC.

The chain uses TRBV2 and TRBJ1-2; possibly TRBD1 for D (6 bases). The germline V gene encodes CDR1 SNHLY and CDR2 FYNNEI. The V gene lost 9 bases and the J gene lost 5 bases, with 16 bases spanning the gap. The length of the CDR3 is 13 residues. In nucleotides, the CDR3 is TGTGCCAGTTGTAGGGCAGGGGAATATGGCTACACCTTC. The encoded protein is CASCRAGEYGYTF.

V usage is TRBV10-1 and J usage is TRBJ2-5, with TRBD1 matching 7 bases. The J call may be in error: the DNA end matches TRBJ2-7 better. The CDR3 is made up of 15 amino acids. CDR1 is WNHNN and CDR2 is SYGVQD in the germline V gene (reference sequence). The DNA of the CDR3 is TGCGCCAGCAGTGAGGCGCCGGGACAGCCTTACGAGCAGTACTTC. Translation gives CASSEAPGQPYEQYF.